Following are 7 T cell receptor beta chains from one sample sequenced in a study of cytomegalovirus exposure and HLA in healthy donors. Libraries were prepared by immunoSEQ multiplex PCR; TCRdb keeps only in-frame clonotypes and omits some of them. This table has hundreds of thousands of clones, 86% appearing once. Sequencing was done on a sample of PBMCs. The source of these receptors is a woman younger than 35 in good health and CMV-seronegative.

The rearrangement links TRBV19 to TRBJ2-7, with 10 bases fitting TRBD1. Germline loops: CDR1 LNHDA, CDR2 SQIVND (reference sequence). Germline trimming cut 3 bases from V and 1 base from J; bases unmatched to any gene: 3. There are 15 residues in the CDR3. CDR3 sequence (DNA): TGTGCCAGTAGTATCCAGGGACAGGGGTCCTACGAGCAGTACTTC. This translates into CASSIQGQGSYEQYF.

The CDR3 region is CASSQSGSLNTEAFF. The CDR3, as DNA: TGTGCCAGCAGTCAATCGGGGAGCCTGAACACTGAAGCTTTCTTT. The chain has TRBV6-5 and TRBJ1-1, with D unclear. CDR3 length equals 15 residues. V shed 5 bases and J shed 0 bases, with 13 bases lying between them. The germline CDR1 and CDR2 sequences are MNHEY and SVGAGI.

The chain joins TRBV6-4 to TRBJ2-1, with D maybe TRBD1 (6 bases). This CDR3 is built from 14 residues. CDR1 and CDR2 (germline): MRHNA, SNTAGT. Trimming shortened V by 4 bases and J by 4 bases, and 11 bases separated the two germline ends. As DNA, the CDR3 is TGTGCCAGCAGTGTGGGACAAGAATACAATGAGCAGTTCTTC. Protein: CASSVGQEYNEQFF.

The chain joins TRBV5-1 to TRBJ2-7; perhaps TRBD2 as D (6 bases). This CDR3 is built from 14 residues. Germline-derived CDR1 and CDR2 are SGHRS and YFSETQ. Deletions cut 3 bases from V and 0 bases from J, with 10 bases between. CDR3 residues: CASSSGLNSYEQYF. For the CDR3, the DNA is TGCGCCAGCAGCTCGGGACTGAACTCCTACGAGCAGTACTTC.

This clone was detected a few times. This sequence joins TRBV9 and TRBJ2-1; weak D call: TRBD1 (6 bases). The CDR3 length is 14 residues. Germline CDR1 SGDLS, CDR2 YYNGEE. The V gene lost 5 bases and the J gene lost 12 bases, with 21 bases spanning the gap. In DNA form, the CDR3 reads TGTGCCAGCAGAGGGACAAGCCCTATCAGTGGGCAGTTCTTC. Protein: CASRGTSPISGQFF.

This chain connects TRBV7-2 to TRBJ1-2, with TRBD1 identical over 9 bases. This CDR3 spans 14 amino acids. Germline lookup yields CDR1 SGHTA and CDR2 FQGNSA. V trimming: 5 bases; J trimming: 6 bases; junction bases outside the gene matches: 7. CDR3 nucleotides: TGTGCCAGCAGCCAGGGACAGGGCCCCAATGGCTACACCTTC. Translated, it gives CASSQGQGPNGYTF.

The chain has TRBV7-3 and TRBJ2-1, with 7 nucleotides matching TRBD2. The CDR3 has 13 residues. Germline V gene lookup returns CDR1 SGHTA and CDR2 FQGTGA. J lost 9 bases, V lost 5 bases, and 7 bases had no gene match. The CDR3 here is CASSDQGRGEQFF. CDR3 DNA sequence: TGTGCCAGCAGCGACCAAGGGAGGGGTGAGCAGTTCTTC.